The 26 T cell receptor beta chains below all came from one sample that was sequenced in a study of blood T cell repertoires in COVID-19 (dated by TCRdb to the early 2020s). Library creation used the immunoSEQ multiplex PCR assay. TCRdb re-hosts the immuneACCESS table, in-frame sequences only. Its copies lack some clones; in the studies checked, an unresolved V gene accounts for under half of them, and the cause for the rest is not known. This sample holds roughly 91,000 clones; more than 75% were observed only once. 1% to 1.5% of the sample rests with the top ten. The sample consisted of peripheral blood. The receptors come from a woman older than 75 with acute or convalescent COVID-19.

The genes are TRBV18 and TRBJ1-6, with 9 bases lining up with TRBD1. V lost 4 bases, J lost 8 bases, and 12 bases stayed unmatched. This CDR3 contains 17 residues. Looked up from germline, CDR1 is KGHSH and CDR2 is LQKENI. The CDR3 region is CASSRLPPGQGDSPLHF. In nucleotides, the CDR3 is TGTGCCAGCTCACGACTCCCTCCGGGACAGGGCGATTCACCCCTCCACTTT.

The chain links TRBV27 to TRBJ2-7; possible D gene TRBD1, 6 bases. The CDR3 length is 14 residues. V lost 2 bases, J lost 3 bases, and 11 bases lay in between. Germline lookup yields CDR1 MNHEY and CDR2 SMNVEV (reference sequence). The CDR3 loop is CASSLAGAGYEQYF. In nucleotides, the CDR3 is TGTGCCAGCAGTTTAGCAGGGGCGGGCTACGAGCAGTACTTC.

V usage is TRBV3-1 (or the pseudogene TRBV3-2) and J usage is TRBJ1-5; no reliable D call. V lost 2 bases and J lost 5, with 4 bases in between. The CDR3 totals 12 residues. Germline CDR1 is LGHDT and CDR2 is YNNKEL (reference sequence). The CDR3 protein is CASSQTDQPQHF. The CDR3 nucleotides are TGTGCCAGCAGCCAAACGGATCAGCCCCAGCATTTT.

The chain combines TRBV27 with TRBJ2-7, with D maybe TRBD1 (5 bases). CDR1 is MNHEY and CDR2 is SMNVEV in the germline V gene (reference sequence). The CDR3 totals 13 residues. The germline V and J ends were trimmed by 3 bases and 5 bases, with 11 bases remaining between them. In nucleotides, the CDR3 is TGTGCCAGCAGTTTGTCAGGGTGGGACGAGCAGTACTTC. Its protein is CASSLSGWDEQYF.

The rearrangement joins TRBV5-5 to TRBJ1-3, with unresolved D. V dropped 4 bases and J dropped 1 base, with 12 bases sitting between them. CDR3 length equals 15 residues. Germline V gene data show CDR1 as SGHKS and CDR2 as YYEKEE (reference sequence). The CDR3 loop is CASSREEGSGNTIYF. The CDR3 nucleotides are TGTGCCAGCAGCAGAGAGGAGGGATCTGGAAACACCATATATTTT.

The V call is TRBV25-1, the J call TRBJ2-7; possibly TRBD2 for D (5 bases). The V gene's germline CDR1 is MGHDK and CDR2 SYGVNS. V was cut by 4 bases and J by 3 bases, with 13 bases left in between. The CDR3 loop spans 14 amino acids. In DNA form, the CDR3 reads TGTGCCAGCAGTGCCTCGGGGTTTCGCTACGAGCAGTACTTC. Its protein is CASSASGFRYEQYF.

V usage is TRBV6-6 and J usage is TRBJ2-2; no clear D. The CDR3 extends over 13 amino acids. From germline, CDR1 is MNHNY and CDR2 SVGAGI (reference sequence). V was shortened by 5 bases and J by 1 base, with 5 bases between the two germline ends. The CDR3 sequence: CASSRQNTGELFF. The CDR3 nucleotides are TGTGCCAGCAGTCGTCAGAACACCGGGGAGCTGTTTTTT.

V and J are TRBV5-1 and TRBJ1-3; 9 positions match TRBD1. From germline, CDR1 is SGHRS and CDR2 YFSETQ. The CDR3 is 16 amino acids. The J segment lost 4 bases and the V segment lost 0 bases, leaving 5 bases of the junction unmatched. CDR3 DNA sequence: TGCGCCAGCAGCTTGGCCCTGGGACAGGGAGGAAACACCATATATTTT. This gives the protein CASSLALGQGGNTIYF.

V is TRBV18 and J is TRBJ1-3; the D gene is possibly TRBD1 (5 bases). V lost 2 bases to trimming and J lost 0 bases, with 8 bases between them. The CDR3 is made up of 15 amino acids. Germline lookup yields CDR1 KGHSH and CDR2 LQKENI. The CDR3 spells CASSPFRASGNTIYF. CDR3 nucleotides: TGTGCCAGCTCACCATTCAGGGCCTCTGGAAACACCATATATTTT.

The chain uses TRBV18 and TRBJ1-1; no clear D. The CDR3 runs to 14 residues. Trimming cost V 0 bases and J 5 bases, with 10 bases left between them. CDR1 and CDR2 (germline): KGHSH, LQKENI. CDR3 DNA: TGTGCCAGCTCACCACCTTCTAGAGGGACTGAAGCTTTCTTT. Protein product: CASSPPSRGTEAFF.

J is TRBJ2-2 and V is TRBV6-2 or TRBV6-3; 14 bases fit TRBD2. CDR1 is MNHEY, CDR2 SVGEGT, per germline. The CDR3 is made up of 20 amino acids. Losses at the gene ends were 4 bases for V and 6 bases for J; bases not matched to a gene: 16. The DNA for the CDR3 is TGTGCCAGCAGTTCACCCTTTTCCGGGACTAGCGGGAGAGGGGCCGGGGAGCTGTTTTTT. This encodes CASSSPFSGTSGRGAGELFF.

The chain uses TRBV28 and TRBJ1-2; 9 bases fit TRBD1. Trimming took 6 bases from V and 6 from J; bases not matched to a gene: 5. This CDR3 has 13 amino acids. The germline CDR1 and CDR2 sequences are MDHEN and SYDVKM. CDR3 DNA: TGTGCCAGCAGACTGACAGGGGGGCATGGCTACACCTTC. It translates to CASRLTGGHGYTF.

The chain is built from TRBV6-5 and TRBJ2-7; maybe TRBD1 (6 bases). Germline-derived CDR1 and CDR2 are MNHEY and SVGAGI. The CDR3 spans 14 residues. Trimming shortened V by 4 bases and J by 4 bases, and 14 bases separated the two germline ends. This CDR3 reads CASSLTGKLYEQYF. The CDR3 DNA follows: TGTGCCAGCAGTTTAACAGGGAAACTATACGAGCAGTACTTC.

The gene calls are TRBV5-1 and TRBJ2-3; 11 nucleotides match TRBD2. In germline, CDR1 is SGHRS, CDR2 YFSETQ. V was clipped by 0 bases and J by 6 bases; unmatched bases: 9. CDR3 size: 17 residues. The CDR3 coding sequence is TGCGCCAGCAGCTTGGAAGGCCTAGCGGGGGGAGTTGATACGCAGTATTTT. Protein sequence: CASSLEGLAGGVDTQYF. Looking up the rest from reference TRBV5-1 and TRBJ2-3 gives the full variable domain: KAGVTQTPRYLIKTRGQQVTLSCSPISGHRSVSWYQQTPGQGLQFLFEYFSETQRNKGNFPGRFSGRQFSNSRSEMNVSTLELGDSALYLCASSLEGLAGGVDTQYFGPGTRLTVL.

The chain carries TRBV7-9 and TRBJ2-5; possibly TRBD2 for D (5 bases). V lost 5 bases, J lost 5 bases, and 21 bases lay in between. The V gene's germline CDR1 is SEHNR and CDR2 FQNEAQ (reference sequence). This CDR3 has 16 amino acids. The CDR3: CASSQIRQARGETQYF. DNA of the CDR3: TGTGCCAGCAGCCAGATCCGGCAGGCCCGCGGGGAGACCCAGTACTTC.

The rearrangement uses TRBV6-1 and TRBJ2-2; D unresolved. The CDR3 contains 14 residues. Per germline, CDR1 MNHNS and CDR2 SASEGT. The ends were cut back, 3 bases at V and 1 base at J, with 6 bases in the middle. CDR3 sequence reads: CASSDQQNTGELFF. DNA of the CDR3: TGTGCCAGCAGTGACCAACAGAACACCGGGGAGCTGTTTTTT.

The chain is built from TRBV3-1 (or the pseudogene TRBV3-2) and TRBJ1-4; D gene unclear. The germline V gene has CDR1 LGHDT and CDR2 YNNKEL (reference sequence). The CDR3 is made up of 14 amino acids. V was shortened by 5 bases and J by 5 bases, with 12 bases between the two germline ends. As DNA, the CDR3 is TGTGCCAGCAGCACGCGGTCTACCAATGAAAAACTGTTTTTT. Translation gives CASSTRSTNEKLFF.

The rearrangement joins TRBV19 to TRBJ2-2, with TRBD1 matching over 11 bases. The CDR3 contains 15 residues. The V and J ends lost 7 bases and 4 bases, in that order; junction bases with no gene match: 5. The germline gives CDR1 LNHDA, CDR2 SQIVND (reference sequence). The CDR3 loop is CASTGTGGSTGELFF. CDR3 DNA sequence: TGTGCCAGTACCGGGACAGGGGGATCCACCGGGGAGCTGTTTTTT.

This chain links TRBV12-3 or TRBV12-4 with TRBJ1-1, with TRBD1 matching 8 bases. CDR3 size: 13 residues. J gave up 3 bases and V 7 bases, and 4 bases lay outside the gene matches. The chain's CDR3 is CASILTGDTEAFF. The CDR3 DNA follows: TGTGCCAGCATCTTGACAGGGGACACTGAAGCTTTCTTT.

This clone has just a few counts. The genes are TRBV18 and TRBJ1-6, with TRBD1 as a possible D gene (6 bases). V shed 3 bases and J shed 5 bases, with 11 bases lying between them. Germline V gene sequence: CDR1 KGHSH, CDR2 LQKENI. The CDR3 contains 15 residues. The chain's CDR3 is CASSPTGQDNSPLHF. The CDR3 DNA reads TGTGCCAGCTCACCGACGGGACAAGATAATTCACCCCTCCACTTT. The full variable domain, with the rest looked up from reference TRBV18 and TRBJ1-6, is NAGVMQNPRHLVRRRGQEARLRCSPMKGHSHVYWYRQLPEEGLKFMVYLQKENIIDESGMPKERFSAEFPKEGPSILRIQQVVRGDSAAYFCASSPTGQDNSPLHFGNGTRLTVT.

Only one count was recorded for this clone. The chain carries TRBV7-9 and TRBJ1-2, with 8 bases matching TRBD1. J gave up 2 bases and V 5 bases, and 7 bases lay outside the gene matches. Germline V gives CDR1 SEHNR, CDR2 FQNEAQ (reference sequence). This CDR3 is 15 amino acids long. The CDR3 spells CASSTGQGWNYGYTF. DNA for the CDR3: TGTGCCAGCAGCACCGGACAGGGTTGGAACTATGGCTACACCTTC.

The rearrangement uses TRBV9 and TRBJ2-1; 8 bases are a match to TRBD2. V shed 0 bases and J 6 bases; nucleotides not matched to a gene: 5. Germline values: CDR1 SGDLS, CDR2 YYNGEE. The CDR3 extends over 15 amino acids. The CDR3 DNA follows: TGTGCCAGCAGCGTAGGGGCGGGAGGCCCCAATGAGCAGTTCTTC. Its translation is CASSVGAGGPNEQFF. Full variable domain (rest looked up from reference TRBV9 and TRBJ2-1): DSGVTQTPKHLITATGQRVTLRCSPRSGDLSVYWYQQSLDQGLQFLIQYYNGEERAKGNILERFSAQQFPDLHSELNLSSLELGDSALYFCASSVGAGGPNEQFFGPGTRLTVL.

Written as DNA, the CDR3 is TGTGCCAGCAGCCAAGATGGAGGACAGGGGGCTGAAGAGCAGTACTTC. Its translation: CASSQDGGQGAEEQYF. The rearrangement joins TRBV4-2 to TRBJ2-7, with TRBD1 matching over 11 bases. CDR3 length: 16 amino acids. After removal of 0 bases from V and 7 bases from J, the junction contained 8 bases not matched to a gene. Per germline, CDR1 LGHNA and CDR2 YNFKEQ.

The J gene is TRBJ2-5, the V gene TRBV5-8, with D maybe TRBD1 (6 bases). V was shortened by 4 bases and J by 3 bases, with 16 bases between the two germline ends. Germline CDR1 is SGHTS and CDR2 is YDEGEE. CDR3 length: 15 residues. In DNA form, the CDR3 reads TGTGCCAGCAGCCCTGGATTGGGGGCGGAAGAGACCCAGTACTTC. Translated: CASSPGLGAEETQYF.

The chain joins TRBV19 to TRBJ1-1, with D maybe TRBD1 (5 bases). Germline values: CDR1 LNHDA, CDR2 SQIVND (reference sequence). The CDR3 loop spans 13 amino acids. V was clipped by 5 bases and J by 2 bases, with 9 bases between them. The CDR3 DNA reads TGTGCCAGTAGTGGGACTATTAACACTGAAGCTTTCTTT. Translated, it gives CASSGTINTEAFF.

The chain has TRBV11-3 and TRBJ2-7, with D tentatively TRBD2 (6 bases). The V gene lost 0 bases and the J gene lost 2 bases, with 14 bases spanning the gap. CDR3 length equals 16 residues. In germline, CDR1 is SGHNT, CDR2 YENEEA. The CDR3 DNA follows: TGTGCCAGCAGCTTAGATTTAGGAGGGAGAACCTACGAGCAGTACTTC. Amino acid sequence: CASSLDLGGRTYEQYF.